A single sample is the source of the 8 T cell receptor beta chains below, sequenced in a study of blood T cell repertoires in COVID-19. Profiling relied on immunoSEQ multiplex PCR, and the TCRdb table lists in-frame clones only, not all of them. The table lists around 77,000 clones, over 80% of them singletons. Source material: peripheral blood. The receptors derive from a human donor in a cohort sampled during active COVID-19.

This chain connects TRBV18 to TRBJ2-3; 12 bases are a match to TRBD2. The length of the CDR3 is 15 residues. The germline V gene has CDR1 KGHSH and CDR2 LQKENI. Trimming removed 6 bases from V and 4 bases from J; junction bases left unmatched: 5. The CDR3 is CASSAASGGADTQYF. In DNA, the CDR3 is TGTGCCAGCTCCGCCGCTAGCGGGGGGGCAGATACGCAGTATTTT.

The V gene is TRBV7-6, the J gene TRBJ2-7, with 8 positions matching TRBD1. This CDR3 spans 14 amino acids. Germline loops: CDR1 SGHVS, CDR2 FNYEAQ. The trim removed 6 bases at V and 2 bases at J, leaving 6 bases unmatched. The CDR3 loop reads CASSQRGQAYEQYF. The CDR3 region has the DNA TGTGCCAGCAGTCAACGGGGACAGGCCTACGAGCAGTACTTC.

This CDR3 is CASSLRQGASETQYF. CDR3 bases: TGTGCCAGCAGCCTAAGACAGGGGGCATCAGAGACCCAGTACTTC. The genes are TRBV9 and TRBJ2-5; 10 bases align to TRBD1. From germline, CDR1 is SGDLS and CDR2 YYNGEE. This CDR3 is 15 amino acids long. V trimming: 4 bases; J trimming: 4 bases; junction bases outside the gene matches: 7.

CDR3 bases: TGCGCCAGCAGCATTAGGACAGGGGAAAATTCACCCCTCCACTTT. Amino acid sequence: CASSIRTGENSPLHF. The J gene is TRBJ1-6, the V gene TRBV5-1; 9 bases are shared with TRBD1. Germline V lookup: CDR1 SGHRS, CDR2 YFSETQ. The ends lost 4 bases at V and 7 bases at J; junction bases unmatched: 6. There are 15 residues in the CDR3.

The CDR3 bases are TGTGCCAGCTCACAACTCGGGGGGGCAGGAGATACGCAGTATTTT. It encodes CASSQLGGAGDTQYF. The chain couples TRBV18 to TRBJ2-3; 8 nucleotides align to TRBD2. Losses at the gene ends were 4 bases for V and 5 bases for J; bases not matched to a gene: 8. The germline gives CDR1 KGHSH, CDR2 LQKENI. CDR3 size: 15 residues.

The chain combines TRBV4-2 with TRBJ1-4, with D possibly being TRBD1 (5 bases). CDR3 length: 15 amino acids. The germline gives CDR1 LGHNA, CDR2 YNFKEQ. The V end was cut by 0 bases, the J end by 12 bases, with 17 bases between. CDR3 bases: TGTGCCAGCAGCCAAGATGGGGGGTGGACCGTGGAACTGTTTTTT. Protein sequence: CASSQDGGWTVELFF.

This clone was observed a few times. The chain joins TRBV18 to TRBJ2-7; 7 bases agree with TRBD1. With V trimmed by 3 bases and J by 2 bases, 10 bases remained unmatched. The germline V gene has CDR1 KGHSH and CDR2 LQKENI. The CDR3 runs to 16 residues. The CDR3 loop is CASSPKQGPSPYEQYF. CDR3 nucleotide sequence: TGTGCCAGCTCACCCAAACAGGGGCCTAGCCCCTACGAGCAGTACTTC.

The CDR3 loop reads CASSQGASSEQYF. CDR3 nucleotides: TGTGCCAGCAGCCAAGGAGCTAGTAGCGAGCAGTACTTC. The chain carries TRBV3-1 (or the pseudogene TRBV3-2) and TRBJ2-7, with unresolved D. V gave up 1 base and J gave up 6 bases, with 10 bases separating them. CDR3 length equals 13 residues. Germline-derived CDR1 and CDR2 are LGHDT and YNNKEL (reference sequence).